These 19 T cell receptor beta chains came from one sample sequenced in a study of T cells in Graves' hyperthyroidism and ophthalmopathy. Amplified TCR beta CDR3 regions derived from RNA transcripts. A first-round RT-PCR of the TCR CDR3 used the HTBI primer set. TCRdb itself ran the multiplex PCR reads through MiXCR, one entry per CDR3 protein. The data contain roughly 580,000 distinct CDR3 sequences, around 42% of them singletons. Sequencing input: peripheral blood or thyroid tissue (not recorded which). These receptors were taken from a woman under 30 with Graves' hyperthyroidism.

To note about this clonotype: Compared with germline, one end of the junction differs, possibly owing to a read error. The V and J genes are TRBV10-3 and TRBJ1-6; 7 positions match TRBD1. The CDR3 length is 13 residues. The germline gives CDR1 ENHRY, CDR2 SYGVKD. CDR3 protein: CASRGQAGSLLHF. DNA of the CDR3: TGTGCTAGTCGCGGACAGGCGGGGTCACTCCTCCACTTT.

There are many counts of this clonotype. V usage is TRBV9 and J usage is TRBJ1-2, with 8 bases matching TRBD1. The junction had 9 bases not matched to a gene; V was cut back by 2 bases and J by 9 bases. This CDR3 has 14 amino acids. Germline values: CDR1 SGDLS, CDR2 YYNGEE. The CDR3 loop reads CASSVTGQGARYTF. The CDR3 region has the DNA TGTGCCAGCAGCGTGACTGGACAGGGAGCGCGCTACACCTTC.

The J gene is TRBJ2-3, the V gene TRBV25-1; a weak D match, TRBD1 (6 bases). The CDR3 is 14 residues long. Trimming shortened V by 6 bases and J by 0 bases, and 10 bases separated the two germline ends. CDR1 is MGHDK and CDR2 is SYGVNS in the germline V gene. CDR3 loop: CASSQGQSTDTQYF. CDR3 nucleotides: TGTGCCAGCAGCCAAGGACAGAGCACAGATACGCAGTATTTT.

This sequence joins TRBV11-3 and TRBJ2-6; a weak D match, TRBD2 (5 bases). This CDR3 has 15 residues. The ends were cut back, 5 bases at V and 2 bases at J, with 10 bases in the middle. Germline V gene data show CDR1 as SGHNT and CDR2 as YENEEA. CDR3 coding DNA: TGTGCCAGCAGCCCTTCTAGCCCTGGGGCCAACGTCCTGACTTTC. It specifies CASSPSSPGANVLTF.

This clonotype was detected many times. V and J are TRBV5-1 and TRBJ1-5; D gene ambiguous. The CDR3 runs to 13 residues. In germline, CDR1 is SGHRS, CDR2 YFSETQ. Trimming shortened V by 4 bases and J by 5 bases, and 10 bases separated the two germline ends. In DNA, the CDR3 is TGCGCCAGCAGCACCGAGGCGGATCAGCCCCAGCATTTT. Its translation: CASSTEADQPQHF.

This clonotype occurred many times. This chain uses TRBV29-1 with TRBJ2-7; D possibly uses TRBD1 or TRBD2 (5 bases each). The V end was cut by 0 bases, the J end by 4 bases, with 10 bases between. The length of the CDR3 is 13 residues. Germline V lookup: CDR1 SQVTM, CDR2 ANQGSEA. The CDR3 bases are TGCAGCGTTGAAGATGGGGGTCTATACGAGCAGTACTTC. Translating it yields CSVEDGGLYEQYF.

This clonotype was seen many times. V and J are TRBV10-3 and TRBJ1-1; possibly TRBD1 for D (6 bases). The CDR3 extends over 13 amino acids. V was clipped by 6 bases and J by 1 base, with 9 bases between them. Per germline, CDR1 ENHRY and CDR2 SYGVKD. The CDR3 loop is CAIRRTENTEAFF. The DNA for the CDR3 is TGTGCCATCAGAAGGACAGAGAACACTGAAGCTTTCTTT.

The CDR3 spells CASSTSPTSAADTQYF. The CDR3 DNA reads as TGTGCCAGCAGCACGAGCCCTACTAGCGCCGCAGATACGCAGTATTTT. This sequence joins TRBV9 and TRBJ2-3, with 7 bases identical to TRBD2. Trimming removed 4 bases from V and 4 bases from J; junction bases left unmatched: 12. Germline CDR1 reads SGDLS; CDR2 reads YYNGEE. This CDR3 comprises 16 residues.

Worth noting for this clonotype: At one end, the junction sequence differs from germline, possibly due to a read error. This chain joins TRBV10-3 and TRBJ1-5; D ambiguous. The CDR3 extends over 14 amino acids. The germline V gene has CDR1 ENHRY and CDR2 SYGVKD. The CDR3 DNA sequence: TGTGCCAGCAGTGAAGCGGAACTCTTGTCGCCCCAGCATTTT. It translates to CASSEAELLSPQHF.

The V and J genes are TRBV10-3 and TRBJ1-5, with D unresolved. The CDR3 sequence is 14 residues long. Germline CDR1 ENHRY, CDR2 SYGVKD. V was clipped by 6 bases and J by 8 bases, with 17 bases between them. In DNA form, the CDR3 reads TGTGCCATCAGAAGTTCCTCGGGGTATGAGCCCCAGCATTTT. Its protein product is CAIRSSSGYEPQHF.

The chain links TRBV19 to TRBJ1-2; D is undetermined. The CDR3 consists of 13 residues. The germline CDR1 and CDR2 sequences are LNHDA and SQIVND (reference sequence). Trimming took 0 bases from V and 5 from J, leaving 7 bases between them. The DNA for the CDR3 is TGTGCCAGTAGTATAGATCCTCCATATGGCTACACCTTC. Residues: CASSIDPPYGYTF. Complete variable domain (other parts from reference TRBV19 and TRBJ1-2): DGGITQSPKYLFRKEGQNVTLSCEQNLNHDAMYWYRQDPGQGLRLIYYSQIVNDFQKGDIAEGYSVSREKKESFPLTVTSAQKNPTAFYLCASSIDPPYGYTFGSGTRLTVV.

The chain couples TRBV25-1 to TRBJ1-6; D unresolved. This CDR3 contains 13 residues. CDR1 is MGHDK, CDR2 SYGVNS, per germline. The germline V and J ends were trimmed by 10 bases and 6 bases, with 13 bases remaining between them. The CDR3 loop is CANPGFPNSPLHF. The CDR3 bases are TGTGCCAACCCGGGATTCCCTAATTCACCCCTCCACTTT.

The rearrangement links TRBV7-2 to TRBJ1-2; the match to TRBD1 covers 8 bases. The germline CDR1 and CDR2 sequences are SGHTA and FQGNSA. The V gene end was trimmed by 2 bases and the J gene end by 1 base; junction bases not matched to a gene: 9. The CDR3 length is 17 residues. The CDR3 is CASSLRDRRILNYGYTF. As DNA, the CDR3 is TGTGCCAGCAGCTTAAGGGACAGGAGGATCCTTAACTATGGCTACACCTTC.

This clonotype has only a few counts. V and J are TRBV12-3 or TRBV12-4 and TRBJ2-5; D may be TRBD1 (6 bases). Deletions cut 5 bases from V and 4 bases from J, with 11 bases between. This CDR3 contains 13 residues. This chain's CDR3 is CASSVGARETQYF. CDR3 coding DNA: TGTGCCAGCAGTGTGGGGGCGAGAGAGACCCAGTACTTC.

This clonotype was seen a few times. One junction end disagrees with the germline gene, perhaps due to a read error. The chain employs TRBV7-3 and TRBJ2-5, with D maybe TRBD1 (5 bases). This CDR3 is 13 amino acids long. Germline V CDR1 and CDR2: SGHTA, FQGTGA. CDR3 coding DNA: TGCGCCAGCAGCCATTTGACAGCTGAGACCCAGTACTTC. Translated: CASSHLTAETQYF.

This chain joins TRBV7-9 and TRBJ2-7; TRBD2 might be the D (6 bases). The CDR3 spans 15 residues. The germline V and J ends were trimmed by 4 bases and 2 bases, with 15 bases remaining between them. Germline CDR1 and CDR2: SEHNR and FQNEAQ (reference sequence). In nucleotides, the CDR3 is TGTGCCAGCAGCTGGGGAGGTATCGGGACCTACGAGCAGTACTTC. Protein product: CASSWGGIGTYEQYF. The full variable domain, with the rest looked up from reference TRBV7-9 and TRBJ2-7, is DTGVSQNPRHKITKRGQNVTFRCDPISEHNRLYWYRQTLGQGPEFLTYFQNEAQLEKSRLLSDRFSAERPKGSFSTLEIQRTEQGDSAMYLCASSWGGIGTYEQYFGPGTRLTVT.

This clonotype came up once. CDR3 sequence: CATSRDRYGYTF. The DNA of the CDR3 is TGTGCCACCAGCAGAGATAGGTATGGCTACACCTTC. The chain is built from TRBV15 and TRBJ1-2; D unresolved. The germline CDR1 and CDR2 sequences are LNHNV and YYDKDF (reference sequence). Trimming took off 0 bases at V and 5 bases at J, with 4 bases between the two ends. This CDR3 has 12 amino acids.

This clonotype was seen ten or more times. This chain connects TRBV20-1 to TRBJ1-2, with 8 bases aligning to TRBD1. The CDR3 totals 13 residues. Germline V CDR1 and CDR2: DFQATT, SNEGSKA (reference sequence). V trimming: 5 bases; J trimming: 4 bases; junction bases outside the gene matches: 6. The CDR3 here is CSASGTGGYGYTF. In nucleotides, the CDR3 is TGCAGTGCTTCCGGGACAGGCGGCTATGGCTACACCTTC.

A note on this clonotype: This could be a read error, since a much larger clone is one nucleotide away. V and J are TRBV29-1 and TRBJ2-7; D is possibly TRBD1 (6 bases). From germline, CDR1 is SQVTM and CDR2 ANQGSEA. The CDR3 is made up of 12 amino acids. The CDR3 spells CSVGTQVYERYF. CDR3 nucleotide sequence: TGCAGCGTGGGGACACAAGTCTACGAGCGGTACTTC.